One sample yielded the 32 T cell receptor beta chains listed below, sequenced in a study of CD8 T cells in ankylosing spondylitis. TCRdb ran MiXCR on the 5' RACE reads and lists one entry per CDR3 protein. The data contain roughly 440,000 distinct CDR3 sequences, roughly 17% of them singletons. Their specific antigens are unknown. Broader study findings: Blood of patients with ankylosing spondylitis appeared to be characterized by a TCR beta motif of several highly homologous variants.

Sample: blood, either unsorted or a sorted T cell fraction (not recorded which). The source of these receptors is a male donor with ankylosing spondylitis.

The CDR3 nucleotides read TGTGCCAGCAGCGCGGACAGTCGGATTCAGCAGTTCTTC. Residues: CASSADSRIQQFF. The V and J genes are TRBV9 and TRBJ2-1, with D possibly being TRBD1 (6 bases). This CDR3 is built from 13 residues. V was shortened by 3 bases and J by 11 bases, with 15 bases between the two germline ends. The germline V gene encodes CDR1 SGDLS and CDR2 YYNGEE. The entire variable domain, with the rest obtained from reference TRBV9 and TRBJ2-1, is as follows: DSGVTQTPKHLITATGQRVTLRCSPRSGDLSVYWYQQSLDQGLQFLIQYYNGEERAKGNILERFSAQQFPDLHSELNLSSLELGDSALYFCASSADSRIQQFFGPGTRLTVL.

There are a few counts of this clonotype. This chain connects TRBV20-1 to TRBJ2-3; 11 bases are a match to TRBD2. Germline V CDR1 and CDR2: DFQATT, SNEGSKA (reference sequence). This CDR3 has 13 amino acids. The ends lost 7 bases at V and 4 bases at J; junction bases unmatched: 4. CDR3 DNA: TGCAGTGGTCTAGCGGGAGGAGCAGATACGCAGTATTTT. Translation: CSGLAGGADTQYF.

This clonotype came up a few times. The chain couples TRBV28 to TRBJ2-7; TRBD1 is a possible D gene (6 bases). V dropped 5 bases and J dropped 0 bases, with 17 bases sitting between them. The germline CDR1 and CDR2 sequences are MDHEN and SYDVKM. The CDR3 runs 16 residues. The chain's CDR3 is CASSPPPGVNSYEQYF. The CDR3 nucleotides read TGTGCCAGCAGTCCCCCCCCAGGGGTTAACTCCTACGAGCAGTACTTC.

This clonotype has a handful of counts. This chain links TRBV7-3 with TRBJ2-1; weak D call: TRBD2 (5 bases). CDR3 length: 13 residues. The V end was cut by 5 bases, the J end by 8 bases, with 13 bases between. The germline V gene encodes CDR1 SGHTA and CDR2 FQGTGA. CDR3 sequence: CASSPNTRDEQFF. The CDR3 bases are TGTGCCAGCAGCCCAAATACGCGGGATGAGCAGTTCTTC.

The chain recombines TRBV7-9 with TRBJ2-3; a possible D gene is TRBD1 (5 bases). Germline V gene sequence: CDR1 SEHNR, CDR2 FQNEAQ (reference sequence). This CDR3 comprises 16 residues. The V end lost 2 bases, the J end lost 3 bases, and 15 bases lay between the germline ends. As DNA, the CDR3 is TGTGCCAGCAGCTTACAGACAGCCGCCGCGACAGATACGCAGTATTTT. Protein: CASSLQTAAATDTQYF.

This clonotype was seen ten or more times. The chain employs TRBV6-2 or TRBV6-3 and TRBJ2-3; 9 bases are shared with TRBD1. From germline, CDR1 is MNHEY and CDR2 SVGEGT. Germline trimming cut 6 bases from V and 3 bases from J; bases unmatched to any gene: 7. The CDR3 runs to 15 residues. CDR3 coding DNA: TGTGCCAGCAGGGATGGGACAGGGAGGACAGATACGCAGTATTTT. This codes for CASRDGTGRTDTQYF.

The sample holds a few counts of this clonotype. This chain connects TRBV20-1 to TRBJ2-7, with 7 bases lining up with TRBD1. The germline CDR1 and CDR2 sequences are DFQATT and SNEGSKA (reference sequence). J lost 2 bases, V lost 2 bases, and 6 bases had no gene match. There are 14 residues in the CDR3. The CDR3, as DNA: TGCAGTGCTAGACCCGGGACAGACCCCTACGAGCAGTACTTC. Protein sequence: CSARPGTDPYEQYF.

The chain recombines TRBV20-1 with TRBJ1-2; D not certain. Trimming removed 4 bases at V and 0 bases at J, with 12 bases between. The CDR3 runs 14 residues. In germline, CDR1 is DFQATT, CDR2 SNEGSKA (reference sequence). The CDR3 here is CSANRLVANYGYTF. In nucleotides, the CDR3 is TGCAGTGCTAATCGACTGGTAGCTAACTATGGCTACACCTTC.

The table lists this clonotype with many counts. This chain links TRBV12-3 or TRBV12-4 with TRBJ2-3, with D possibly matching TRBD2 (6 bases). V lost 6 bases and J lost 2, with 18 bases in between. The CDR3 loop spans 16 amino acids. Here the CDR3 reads CASSPGEAHSTDTQYF. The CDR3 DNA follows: TGTGCCAGCAGCCCCGGGGAGGCGCATTCCACAGATACGCAGTATTTT.

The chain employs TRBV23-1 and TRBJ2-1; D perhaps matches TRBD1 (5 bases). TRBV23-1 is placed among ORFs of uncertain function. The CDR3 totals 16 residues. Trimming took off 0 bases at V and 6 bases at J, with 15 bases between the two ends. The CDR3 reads CASSQSRQRTTNEQFF. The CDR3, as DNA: TGCGCCAGCAGTCAATCCAGACAGCGTACGACCAATGAGCAGTTCTTC.

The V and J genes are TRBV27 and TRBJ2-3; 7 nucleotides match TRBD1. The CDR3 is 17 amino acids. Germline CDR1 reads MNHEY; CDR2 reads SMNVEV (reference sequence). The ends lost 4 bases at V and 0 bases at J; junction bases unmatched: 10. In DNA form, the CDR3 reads TGTGCCAGCAGTTCAAAGCACAGGGGCGGGAGCACAGATACGCAGTATTTT. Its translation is CASSSKHRGGSTDTQYF.

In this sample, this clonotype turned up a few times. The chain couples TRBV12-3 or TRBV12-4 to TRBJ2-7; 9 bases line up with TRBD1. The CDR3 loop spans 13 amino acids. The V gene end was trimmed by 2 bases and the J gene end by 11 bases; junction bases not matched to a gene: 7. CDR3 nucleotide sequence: TGTGCCAGCAGTTTAATTGGGACAGGGTTGAAGTACTTC. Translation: CASSLIGTGLKYF.

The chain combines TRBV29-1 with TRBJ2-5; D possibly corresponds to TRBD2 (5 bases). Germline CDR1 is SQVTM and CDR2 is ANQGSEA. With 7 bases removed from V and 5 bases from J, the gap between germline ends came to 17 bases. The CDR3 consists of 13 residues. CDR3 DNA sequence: TGCAGCGCGGGGTTTGGTTCGGGGGAGACCCAGTACTTC. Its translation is CSAGFGSGETQYF.

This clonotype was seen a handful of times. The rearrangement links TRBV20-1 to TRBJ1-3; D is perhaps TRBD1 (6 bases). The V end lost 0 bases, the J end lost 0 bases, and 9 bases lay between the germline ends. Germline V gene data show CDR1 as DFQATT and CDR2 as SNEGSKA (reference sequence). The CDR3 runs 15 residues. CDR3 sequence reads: CSARDTGISGNTIYF. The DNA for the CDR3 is TGCAGTGCTAGAGACACAGGGATCTCTGGAAACACCATATATTTT.

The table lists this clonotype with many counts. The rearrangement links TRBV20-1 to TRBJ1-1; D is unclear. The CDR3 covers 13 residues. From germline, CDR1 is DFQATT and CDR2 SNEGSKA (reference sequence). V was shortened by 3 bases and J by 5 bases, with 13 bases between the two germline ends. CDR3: CSASLEFGTEAFF. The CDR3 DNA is TGCAGTGCTAGCCTGGAGTTTGGGACTGAAGCTTTCTTT.

As DNA, the CDR3 is TGCAGTGCTGGGGACAGGGTTAATCGAAACACCATATATTTT. It yields the protein CSAGDRVNRNTIYF. This chain connects TRBV20-1 to TRBJ1-3; 9 bases agree with TRBD1. The V gene end was trimmed by 5 bases and the J gene end by 5 bases; junction bases not matched to a gene: 7. The CDR3 length is 14 residues. Germline CDR1 is DFQATT and CDR2 is SNEGSKA (reference sequence).

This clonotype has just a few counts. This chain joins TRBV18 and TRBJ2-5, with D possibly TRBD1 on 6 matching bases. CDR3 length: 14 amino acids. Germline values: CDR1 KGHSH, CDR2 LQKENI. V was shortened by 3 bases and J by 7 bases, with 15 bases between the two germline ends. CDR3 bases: TGTGCCAGCTCACCGGACAGCCAAAGTGGGACCCAGTACTTC. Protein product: CASSPDSQSGTQYF. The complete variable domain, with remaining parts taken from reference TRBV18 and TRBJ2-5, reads NAGVMQNPRHLVRRRGQEARLRCSPMKGHSHVYWYRQLPEEGLKFMVYLQKENIIDESGMPKERFSAEFPKEGPSILRIQQVVRGDSAAYFCASSPDSQSGTQYFGPGTRLLVL.

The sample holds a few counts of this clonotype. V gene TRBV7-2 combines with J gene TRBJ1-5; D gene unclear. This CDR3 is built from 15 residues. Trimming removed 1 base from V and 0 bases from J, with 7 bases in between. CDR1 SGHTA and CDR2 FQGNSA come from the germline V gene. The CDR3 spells CASSLGWNSNQPQHF. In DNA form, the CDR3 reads TGTGCCAGCAGCTTAGGGTGGAATAGCAATCAGCCCCAGCATTTT.

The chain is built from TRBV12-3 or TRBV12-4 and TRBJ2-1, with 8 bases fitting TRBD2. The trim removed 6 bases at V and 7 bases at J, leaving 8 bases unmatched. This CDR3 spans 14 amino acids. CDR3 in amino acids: CASRQSGRVNEQFF. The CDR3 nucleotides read TGTGCCAGCAGGCAGAGCGGGAGAGTGAATGAGCAGTTCTTC.

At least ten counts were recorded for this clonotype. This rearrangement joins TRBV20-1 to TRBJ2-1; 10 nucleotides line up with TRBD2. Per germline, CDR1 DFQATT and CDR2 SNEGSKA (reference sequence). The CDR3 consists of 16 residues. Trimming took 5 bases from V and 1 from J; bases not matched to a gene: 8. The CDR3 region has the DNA TGCAGTGCTCCTAGCGGGAGTTTCTTATCCTACAATGAGCAGTTCTTC. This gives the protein CSAPSGSFLSYNEQFF.

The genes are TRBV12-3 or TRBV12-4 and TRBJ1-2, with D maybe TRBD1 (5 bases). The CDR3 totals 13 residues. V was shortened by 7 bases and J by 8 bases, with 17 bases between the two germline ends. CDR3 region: CASTGLRKGGYTF. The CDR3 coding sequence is TGTGCCAGCACCGGACTCCGTAAGGGGGGCTACACCTTC.

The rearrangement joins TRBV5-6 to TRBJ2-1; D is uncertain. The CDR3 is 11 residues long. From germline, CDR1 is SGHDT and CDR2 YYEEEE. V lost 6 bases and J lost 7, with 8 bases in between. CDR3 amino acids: CASKRANEQFF. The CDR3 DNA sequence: TGTGCCAGCAAACGGGCTAATGAGCAGTTCTTC.

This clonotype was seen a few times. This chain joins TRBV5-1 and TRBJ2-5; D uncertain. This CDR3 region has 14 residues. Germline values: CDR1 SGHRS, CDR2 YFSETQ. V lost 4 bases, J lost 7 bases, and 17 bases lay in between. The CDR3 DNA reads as TGCGCCAGCAGCCCCTTCGTCCAACCGGGGACCCAGTACTTC. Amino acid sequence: CASSPFVQPGTQYF.

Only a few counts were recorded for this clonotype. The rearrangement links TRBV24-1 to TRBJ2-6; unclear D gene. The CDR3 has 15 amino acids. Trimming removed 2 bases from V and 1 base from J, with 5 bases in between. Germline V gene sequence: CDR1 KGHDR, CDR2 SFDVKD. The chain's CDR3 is CATSDWSSGANVLTF. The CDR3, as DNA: TGTGCCACCAGTGATTGGAGTTCTGGGGCCAACGTCCTGACTTTC.

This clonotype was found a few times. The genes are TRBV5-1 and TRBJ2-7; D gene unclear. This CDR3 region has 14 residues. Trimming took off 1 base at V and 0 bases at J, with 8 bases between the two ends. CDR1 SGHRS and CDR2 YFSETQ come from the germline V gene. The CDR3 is CASSLSPHSYEQYF. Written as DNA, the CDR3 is TGCGCCAGCAGCTTGTCCCCGCACTCCTACGAGCAGTACTTC. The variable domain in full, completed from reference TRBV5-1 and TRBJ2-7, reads KAGVTQTPRYLIKTRGQQVTLSCSPISGHRSVSWYQQTPGQGLQFLFEYFSETQRNKGNFPGRFSGRQFSNSRSEMNVSTLELGDSALYLCASSLSPHSYEQYFGPGTRLTVT.

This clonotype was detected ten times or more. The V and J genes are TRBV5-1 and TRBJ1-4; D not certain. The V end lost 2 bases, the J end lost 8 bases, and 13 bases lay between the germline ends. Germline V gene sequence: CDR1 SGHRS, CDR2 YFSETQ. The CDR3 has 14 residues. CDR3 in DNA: TGCGCCAGCAGCTTAGGTGGATTGGGAGAAAAACTGTTTTTT. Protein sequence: CASSLGGLGEKLFF.

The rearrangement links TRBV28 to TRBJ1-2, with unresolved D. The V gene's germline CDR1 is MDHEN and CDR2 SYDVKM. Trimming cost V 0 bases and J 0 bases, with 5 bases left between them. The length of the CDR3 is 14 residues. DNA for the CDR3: TGTGCCAGCAGTTTATGGCGAGCTAACTATGGCTACACCTTC. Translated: CASSLWRANYGYTF.

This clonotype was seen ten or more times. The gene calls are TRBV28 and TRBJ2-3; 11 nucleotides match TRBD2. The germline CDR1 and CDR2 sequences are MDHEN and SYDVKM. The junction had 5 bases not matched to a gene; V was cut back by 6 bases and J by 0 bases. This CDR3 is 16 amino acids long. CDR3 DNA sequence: TGTGCCAGCAGGTCTACTAGCGGGGGAAGCACAGATACGCAGTATTTT. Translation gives CASRSTSGGSTDTQYF.

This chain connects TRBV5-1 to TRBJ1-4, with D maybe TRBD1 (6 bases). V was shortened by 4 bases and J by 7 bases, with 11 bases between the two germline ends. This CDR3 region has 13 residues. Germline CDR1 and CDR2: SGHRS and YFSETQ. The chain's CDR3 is CASSRGTSEKLFF. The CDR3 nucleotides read TGCGCCAGCAGCCGGGGGACAAGTGAAAAACTGTTTTTT. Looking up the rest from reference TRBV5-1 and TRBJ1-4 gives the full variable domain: KAGVTQTPRYLIKTRGQQVTLSCSPISGHRSVSWYQQTPGQGLQFLFEYFSETQRNKGNFPGRFSGRQFSNSRSEMNVSTLELGDSALYLCASSRGTSEKLFFGSGTQLSVL.

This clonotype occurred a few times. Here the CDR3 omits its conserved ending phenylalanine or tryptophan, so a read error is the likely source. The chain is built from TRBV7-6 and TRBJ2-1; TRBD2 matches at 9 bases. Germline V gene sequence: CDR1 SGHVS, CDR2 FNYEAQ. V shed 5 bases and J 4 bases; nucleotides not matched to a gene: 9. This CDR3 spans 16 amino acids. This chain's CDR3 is CASSQGASGDYNEQFL. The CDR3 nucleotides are TGTGCCAGCAGCCAGGGCGCTAGCGGGGATTACAATGAGCAGTTCCTC.

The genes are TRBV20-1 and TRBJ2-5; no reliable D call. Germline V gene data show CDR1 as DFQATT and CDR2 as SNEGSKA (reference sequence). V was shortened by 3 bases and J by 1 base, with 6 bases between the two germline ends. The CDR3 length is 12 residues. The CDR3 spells CSASRLQETQYF. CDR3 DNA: TGCAGTGCTAGCCGCCTCCAAGAGACCCAGTACTTC.

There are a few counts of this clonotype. CDR3 residues: CASSITGARETQYF. The CDR3 DNA reads TGTGCCAGCAGCATCACAGGGGCCAGAGAGACCCAGTACTTC. J is TRBJ2-5 and V is TRBV12-3 or TRBV12-4; 7 nucleotides agree with TRBD1. CDR3 length equals 14 residues. Trimming removed 6 bases from V and 4 bases from J; junction bases left unmatched: 8.